This T cell receptor (beta chain) was observed in a study of monozygotic twins with inflammatory bowel disease. TCRdb reanalyzed the 5' RACE reads, giving one entry per CDR3 protein sequence and no DNA. The repertoire table contains under 150,000 distinct CDR3 sequences. This clonotype originated in a human donor with ulcerative colitis or Crohn's disease, or a healthy co-twin of an affected twin (not recorded which). The sample was blood.

The CDR3 sequence is CASSRLGATDTQYF. The rearrangement links TRBV5-1 to TRBJ2-3; TCRdb returns TRBD1, unconfirmable since there is no DNA. The CDR3 has 14 amino acids. Germline V lookup: CDR1 SGHRS, CDR2 YFSETQ.